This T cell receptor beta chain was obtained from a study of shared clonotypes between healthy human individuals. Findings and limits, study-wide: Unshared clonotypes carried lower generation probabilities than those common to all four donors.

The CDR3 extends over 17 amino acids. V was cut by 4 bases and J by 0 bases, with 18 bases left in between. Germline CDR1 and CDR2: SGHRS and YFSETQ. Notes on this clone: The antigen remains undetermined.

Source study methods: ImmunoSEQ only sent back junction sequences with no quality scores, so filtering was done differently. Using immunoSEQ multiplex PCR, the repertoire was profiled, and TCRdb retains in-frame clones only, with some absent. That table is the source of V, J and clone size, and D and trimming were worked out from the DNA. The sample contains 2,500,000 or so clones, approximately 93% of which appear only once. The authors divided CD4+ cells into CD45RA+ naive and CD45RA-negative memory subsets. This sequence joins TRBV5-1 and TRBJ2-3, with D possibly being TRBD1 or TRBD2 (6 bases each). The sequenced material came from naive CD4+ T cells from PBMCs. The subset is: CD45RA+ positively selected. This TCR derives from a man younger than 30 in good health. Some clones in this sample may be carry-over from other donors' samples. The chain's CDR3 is CASSPQVGGVSTDTQYF. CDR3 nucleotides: TGCGCCAGCAGCCCACAAGTCGGGGGCGTTAGCACAGATACGCAGTATTTT. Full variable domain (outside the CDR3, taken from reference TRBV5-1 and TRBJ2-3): KAGVTQTPRYLIKTRGQQVTLSCSPISGHRSVSWYQQTPGQGLQFLFEYFSETQRNKGNFPGRFSGRQFSNSRSEMNVSTLELGDSALYLCASSPQVGGVSTDTQYFGPGTRLTVL.